The table lists the clone carrying this T cell receptor (beta chain) with a few counts. Its cognate antigen is unknown. This sample stems from a study of cytomegalovirus exposure and HLA in healthy donors. Study as a whole: From HLA-typed donors, an early data release held around 85 million unique TCRs.

Trimming removed 4 bases from V and 4 bases from J, with 7 bases in between. Germline V CDR1 and CDR2: MNHNY, SVGAGI (reference sequence). The CDR3 contains 12 residues. Both 60 Vbeta primers and 13 Jbeta primers went into the PCR. Data came from immunoSEQ multiplex PCR; TCRdb stores just in-frame clones and leaves some out. Here the sample spans approximately 170,000 clones, roughly three quarters being singletons. Study-wide points: Donors belonging to an Asian-associated ancestry cluster reportedly showed fewer N-insertions in productive TCRs than the roughly 670-donor mean, according to what a later analysis found. Later on, an analysis tied approximately 15,000 TCR beta sequences to HLA alleles at 0.05 false discovery rate. It was assumed in the presence/absence analyses that sequencing depth was roughly uniform across donors.

The clonotype comes from a male donor in good health and CMV-seropositive. Sequenced input: PBMCs. The chain employs TRBV6-6 and TRBJ1-1; D remains ambiguous. CDR3 nucleotides: TGTGCCAGCAGTTCGGGTTCCACTGAAGCTTTCTTT. The encoded protein is CASSSGSTEAFF.